This passage covers 12 T cell receptor beta chains from one sample sequenced in a study of cytomegalovirus exposure and HLA in healthy donors. PCR used 60 Vbeta primers and 13 Jbeta primers. This table comes from immunoSEQ multiplex PCR, and its TCRdb copy is limited to in-frame clones, with some not included. The sample gives over 40,000 clones, roughly 80% of which show up once; 2.5% to 3% is in the top ten. The specimen was PBMCs. Receptors were obtained from a woman aged 35 to 49 in good health and CMV-seropositive.

This chain links TRBV5-1 with TRBJ1-6, with TRBD1 matching over 8 bases. CDR1 and CDR2 (germline): SGHRS, YFSETQ. CDR3 length equals 14 residues. V gave up 4 bases and J gave up 6 bases; unmatched junction bases: 3. The CDR3 coding sequence is TGCGCCAGCAGCCCGGGGACAGGTAATTCACCCCTCCACTTT. This encodes CASSPGTGNSPLHF.

The chain couples TRBV7-2 to TRBJ2-7, with TRBD1 as a possible D gene (6 bases). The V and J ends lost 4 bases and 2 bases respectively, with 9 bases between them. The CDR3 has 13 amino acids. Per germline, CDR1 SGHTA and CDR2 FQGNSA. The CDR3 region has the DNA TGTGCCAGCAGCTCCAGGGGCCCCTACGAGCAGTACTTC. This codes for CASSSRGPYEQYF.

This clone has a handful of counts. The V and J genes are TRBV19 and TRBJ2-1; TRBD1 aligns across 7 bases. V was pared by 7 bases and J by 8 bases, with 11 bases of the junction left unmatched. The CDR3 extends over 14 amino acids. The germline gives CDR1 LNHDA, CDR2 SQIVND (reference sequence). This chain's CDR3 is CASKGAKPIDEQFF. CDR3 DNA sequence: TGTGCCAGTAAGGGGGCTAAGCCTATCGATGAGCAGTTCTTC.

This clone showed up just a few times. The chain links TRBV6-5 to TRBJ1-1; TRBD1 matches 7 bases. CDR1 and CDR2 (germline): MNHEY, SVGAGI. The CDR3 sequence is 12 residues long. Germline trimming cut 6 bases from V and 5 bases from J; bases unmatched to any gene: 3. CDR3 sequence reads: CASSLGQTEAFF. The CDR3 DNA reads TGTGCCAGCAGCCTGGGACAGACTGAAGCTTTCTTT.

This clone was seen a few times. The CDR3 nucleotides read TGTGCCAGCAGCACTCACCGATCCAACAATGAGCAGTTCTTC. It encodes CASSTHRSNNEQFF. The chain combines TRBV7-2 with TRBJ2-1; D unresolved. Trimming took off 5 bases at V and 5 bases at J, with 13 bases between the two ends. CDR1 SGHTA and CDR2 FQGNSA come from the germline V gene. CDR3 length: 14 amino acids. The entire variable domain, with the rest obtained from reference TRBV7-2 and TRBJ2-1, is as follows: GAGVSQSPSNKVTEKGKDVELRCDPISGHTALYWYRQSLGQGLEFLIYFQGNSAPDKSGLPSDRFSAERTGGSVSTLTIQRTQQEDSAVYLCASSTHRSNNEQFFGPGTRLTVL.

CDR3 loop: CASSLSGLAGGEQFF. CDR3 bases: TGTGCCAGCAGCTTATCAGGACTAGCAGGTGGTGAGCAGTTCTTC. The rearrangement joins TRBV7-9 to TRBJ2-1, with 8 bases aligning to TRBD2. Germline CDR1 is SEHNR and CDR2 is FQNEAQ (reference sequence). The CDR3 length is 15 residues. The junction had 9 bases not matched to a gene; V was cut back by 2 bases and J by 9 bases.

In this sample, this clone turned up a few times. The chain employs TRBV6-6 and TRBJ2-1; TRBD1 matches at 12 bases. The CDR3 is 16 residues long. Germline CDR1 MNHNY, CDR2 SVGAGI (reference sequence). V shed 3 bases and J 10 bases; nucleotides not matched to a gene: 10. CDR3 sequence: CASSYGGQGARWEQFF. The DNA of the CDR3 is TGTGCCAGCAGTTATGGGGGACAGGGGGCGCGGTGGGAGCAGTTCTTC.

This chain uses TRBV14 with TRBJ2-7; D is unresolved. CDR1 is SGHDN, CDR2 FVKESK, per germline. The CDR3 loop spans 14 amino acids. V was shortened by 0 bases and J by 7 bases, with 13 bases between the two germline ends. The CDR3 sequence: CASSQDVASWEQYF. The CDR3, as DNA: TGTGCCAGCAGCCAAGATGTGGCTAGTTGGGAGCAGTACTTC.

J is TRBJ2-5 and V is TRBV7-6; D ambiguous. The V gene lost 4 bases and the J gene lost 2 bases, with 2 bases spanning the gap. The CDR3 spans 11 residues. Germline V gene data show CDR1 as SGHVS and CDR2 as FNYEAQ. The CDR3 DNA is TGTGCCAGCAGCTCGCAAGAGACCCAGTACTTC. Translating gives CASSSQETQYF.

This clone was observed once. V usage is TRBV5-1 and J usage is TRBJ2-7, with TRBD1 identical over 7 bases. Germline CDR1 and CDR2: SGHRS and YFSETQ. Unmatched junction bases numbered 4, after V lost 1 base and J lost 0 bases. This CDR3 contains 15 residues. The CDR3 spells CASSLPGQASYEQYF. The CDR3 DNA follows: TGCGCCAGCAGCTTGCCCGGACAGGCCTCCTACGAGCAGTACTTC.

The CDR3 DNA follows: TGTGCCAGCAGTGTCGACAGGGGCTTTGAAAAACTGTTTTTT. Its protein is CASSVDRGFEKLFF. The chain links TRBV7-7 to TRBJ1-4; 8 nucleotides agree with TRBD1. The germline CDR1 and CDR2 sequences are SSHAT and FNYEAQ (reference sequence). The CDR3 runs 14 residues. V lost 6 bases to trimming and J lost 7 bases; unmatched junction nucleotides: 7.

V usage is TRBV7-2 and J usage is TRBJ2-1; 12 nucleotides match TRBD2. CDR1 and CDR2 (germline): SGHTA, FQGNSA. The V gene end was trimmed by 5 bases and the J gene end by 9 bases; junction bases not matched to a gene: 11. The length of the CDR3 is 16 residues. The CDR3: CASSIQGLAGIGEQFF. The CDR3 region has the DNA TGTGCCAGCAGCATTCAGGGACTAGCGGGTATCGGTGAGCAGTTCTTC.